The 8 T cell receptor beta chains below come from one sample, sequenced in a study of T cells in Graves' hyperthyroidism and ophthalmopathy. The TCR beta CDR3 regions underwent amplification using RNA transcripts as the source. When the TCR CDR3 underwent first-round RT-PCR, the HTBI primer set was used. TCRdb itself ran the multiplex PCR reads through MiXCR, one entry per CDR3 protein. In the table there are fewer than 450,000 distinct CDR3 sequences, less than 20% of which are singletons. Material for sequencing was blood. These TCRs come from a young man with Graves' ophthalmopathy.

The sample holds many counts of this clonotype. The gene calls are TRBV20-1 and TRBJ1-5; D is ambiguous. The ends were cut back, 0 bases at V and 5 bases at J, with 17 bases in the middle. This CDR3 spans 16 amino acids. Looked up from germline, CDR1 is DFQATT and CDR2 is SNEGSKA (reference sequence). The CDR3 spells CSAREVFRPSYQPQHF. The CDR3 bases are TGCAGTGCTAGAGAAGTTTTTCGCCCCTCTTATCAGCCCCAGCATTTT.

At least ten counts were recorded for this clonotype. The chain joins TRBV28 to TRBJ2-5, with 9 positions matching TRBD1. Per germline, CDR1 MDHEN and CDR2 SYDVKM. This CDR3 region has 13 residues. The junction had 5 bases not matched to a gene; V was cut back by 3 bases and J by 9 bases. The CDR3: CASSLGQGGAQYF. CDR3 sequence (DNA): TGTGCCAGCAGTTTGGGACAGGGTGGGGCCCAGTACTTC.

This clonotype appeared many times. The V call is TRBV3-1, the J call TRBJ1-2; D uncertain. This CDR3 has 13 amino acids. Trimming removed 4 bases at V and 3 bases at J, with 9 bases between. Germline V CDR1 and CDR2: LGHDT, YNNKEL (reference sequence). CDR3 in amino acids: CASSRLTDYGYTF. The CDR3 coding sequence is TGTGCCAGCAGCCGCTTAACCGACTATGGCTACACCTTC.

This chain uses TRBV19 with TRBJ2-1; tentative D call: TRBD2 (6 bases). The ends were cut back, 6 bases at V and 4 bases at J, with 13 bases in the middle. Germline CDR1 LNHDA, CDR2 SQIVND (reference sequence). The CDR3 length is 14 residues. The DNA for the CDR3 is TGTGCCAGTAGAAGTCAGGGACTTTACAATGAGCAGTTCTTC. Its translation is CASRSQGLYNEQFF.

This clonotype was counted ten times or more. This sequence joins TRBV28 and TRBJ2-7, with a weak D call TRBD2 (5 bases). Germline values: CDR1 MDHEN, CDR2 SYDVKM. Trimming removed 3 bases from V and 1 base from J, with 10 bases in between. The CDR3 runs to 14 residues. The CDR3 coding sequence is TGTGCCAGCAGTTTGAGGGCGGATTCCTACGAGCAGTACTTC. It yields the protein CASSLRADSYEQYF.

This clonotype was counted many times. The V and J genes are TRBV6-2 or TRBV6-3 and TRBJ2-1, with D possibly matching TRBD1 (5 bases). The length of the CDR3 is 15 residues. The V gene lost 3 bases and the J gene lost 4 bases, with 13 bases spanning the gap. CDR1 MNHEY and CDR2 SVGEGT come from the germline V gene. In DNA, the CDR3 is TGTGCCAGCAGTTATGGAACAGGTATTTACAATGAGCAGTTCTTC. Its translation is CASSYGTGIYNEQFF.

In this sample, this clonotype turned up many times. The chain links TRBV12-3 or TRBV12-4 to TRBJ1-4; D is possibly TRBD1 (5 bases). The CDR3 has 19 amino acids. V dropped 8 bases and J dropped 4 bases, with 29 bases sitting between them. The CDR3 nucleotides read TGTGCCAGCGCCACCGGGGGGGAAGAGCTTCGGCTTGTTAATGAAAAACTGTTTTTT. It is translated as CASATGGEELRLVNEKLFF.

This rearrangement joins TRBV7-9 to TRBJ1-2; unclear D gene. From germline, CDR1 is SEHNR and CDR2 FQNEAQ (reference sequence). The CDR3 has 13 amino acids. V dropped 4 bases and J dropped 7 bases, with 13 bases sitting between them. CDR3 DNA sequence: TGTGCCAGCAGCTCATCCCTTTTTAGTGGCTACACCTTC. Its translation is CASSSSLFSGYTF.